What follows describes a single TCR beta chain. Antigen specificity is unknown. From germline, CDR1 is DFQATT and CDR2 SNEGSKA (reference sequence). The CDR3 spans 14 residues. The V gene end was trimmed by 0 bases and the J gene end by 5 bases; junction bases not matched to a gene: 4. This sample is part of a study of vaccination and CD4 T cells after COVID-19. At the level of the study: Overlapping peptides of the spike proteins of SARS-CoV-2, HCoV-NL63, HCoV-OC43 and HCoV-229E were used for cell stimulation.

The Oncomine TCR Beta short-read assay sequenced DNA from cultured CD4+ T cells. In TCRdb, the PCR reads were re-called with MiXCR into one record per CDR3 protein. The table records some 16,000 distinct CDR3 sequences, roughly 51% of them present only once. Whole-study findings and limits: Clonotypes reactive to SARS-CoV-2 had a median that went up from 21 to 38, but not significantly. A comparatively limited set of convalescent patients was examined, with no early post-infection timepoints.

Treatment described: 10-day PBMC culture with coronavirus spike peptide pools or control peptides (ViraFEST assay). The sequenced material came from CD4+ T cells from blood, cultured in vitro. This receptor was taken from a human donor who had recovered from COVID-19. The rearrangement uses TRBV20-1 and TRBJ1-1; 9 bases line up with TRBD1. CDR3 sequence (DNA): TGCAGTGCTAGAGATCCCGGGACAGGGACTGAAGCTTTCTTT. This encodes CSARDPGTGTEAFF.